This T cell receptor beta chain was sequenced for a study of Graves' ophthalmopathy and Graves' hyperthyroidism. Study-wide points: Sensitivity of approximately 88% and specificity of less than 82% were achieved when a 13-signature model separated ophthalmopathy from stable hyperthyroidism.

In regard to this clonotype: Antigen specificity is unknown.

Patients with other autoimmune diseases, uncontrolled infections, pregnancy or lactation were excluded. Amplification of TCR beta CDR3 regions used RNA transcripts. The first round was an RT-PCR with HTBI primers, and the second round was a multiplex PCR. Each CDR3 protein is one row after TCRdb ran MiXCR on the multiplex PCR reads. The sample has some 200,000 distinct CDR3 sequences; just under 30% are singletons. The germline V gene has CDR1 MNHEY and CDR2 SVGEGT. This CDR3 has 15 residues. Germline trimming cut 3 bases from V and 1 base from J; bases unmatched to any gene: 5. V and J are TRBV6-2 or TRBV6-3 and TRBJ2-7; TRBD2 matches 8 bases. The receptor's source is a man between 50 and 59 years old with Graves' ophthalmopathy. The specimen was peripheral blood. This CDR3 is CASSYEAGASYEQYF. In nucleotides, the CDR3 is TGTGCCAGCAGTTATGAAGCGGGAGCTTCCTACGAGCAGTACTTC.